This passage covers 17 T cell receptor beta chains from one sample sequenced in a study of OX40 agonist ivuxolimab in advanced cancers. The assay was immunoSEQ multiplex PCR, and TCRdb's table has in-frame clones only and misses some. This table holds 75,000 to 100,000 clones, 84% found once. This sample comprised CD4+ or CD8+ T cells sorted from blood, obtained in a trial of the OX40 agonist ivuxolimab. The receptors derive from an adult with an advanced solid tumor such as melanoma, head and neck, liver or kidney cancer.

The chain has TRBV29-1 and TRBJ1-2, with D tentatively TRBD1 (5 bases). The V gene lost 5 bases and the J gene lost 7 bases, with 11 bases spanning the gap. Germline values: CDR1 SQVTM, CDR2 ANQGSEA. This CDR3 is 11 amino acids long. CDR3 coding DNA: TGCAGCGTTCCAGGGTTGCTTGGCTACACCTTC. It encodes CSVPGLLGYTF.

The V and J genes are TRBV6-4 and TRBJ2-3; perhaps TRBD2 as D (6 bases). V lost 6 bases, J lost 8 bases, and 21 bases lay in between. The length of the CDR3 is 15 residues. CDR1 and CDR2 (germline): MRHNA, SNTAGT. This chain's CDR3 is CASSQTSGELGTQYF. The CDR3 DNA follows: TGTGCCAGCAGCCAGACTAGTGGGGAGCTGGGTACGCAGTATTTT.

The CDR3: CASSPRGGTPDTQYF. Written as DNA, the CDR3 is TGTGCCAGCAGCCCACGGGGCGGGACCCCAGATACGCAGTATTTT. This chain uses TRBV7-2 with TRBJ2-3, with a possible D match to TRBD2 (6 bases). The CDR3 is 15 residues long. V was pared by 5 bases and J by 4 bases, with 16 bases between. Germline-derived CDR1 and CDR2 are SGHTA and FQGNSA.

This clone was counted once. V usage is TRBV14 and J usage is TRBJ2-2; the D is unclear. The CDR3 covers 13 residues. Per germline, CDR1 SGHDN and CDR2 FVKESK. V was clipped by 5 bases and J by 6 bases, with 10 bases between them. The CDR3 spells CASSAKGSGELFF. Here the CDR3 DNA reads TGTGCCAGCAGCGCAAAAGGGTCCGGGGAGCTGTTTTTT.

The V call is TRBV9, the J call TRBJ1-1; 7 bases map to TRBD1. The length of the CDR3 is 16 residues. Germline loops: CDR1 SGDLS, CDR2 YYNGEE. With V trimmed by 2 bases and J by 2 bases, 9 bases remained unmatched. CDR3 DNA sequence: TGTGCCAGCAGCGTCCTTACTCAGGGGGGTAACACTGAAGCTTTCTTT. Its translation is CASSVLTQGGNTEAFF. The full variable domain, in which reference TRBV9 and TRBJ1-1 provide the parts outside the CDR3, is DSGVTQTPKHLITATGQRVTLRCSPRSGDLSVYWYQQSLDQGLQFLIQYYNGEERAKGNILERFSAQQFPDLHSELNLSSLELGDSALYFCASSVLTQGGNTEAFFGQGTRLTVV.

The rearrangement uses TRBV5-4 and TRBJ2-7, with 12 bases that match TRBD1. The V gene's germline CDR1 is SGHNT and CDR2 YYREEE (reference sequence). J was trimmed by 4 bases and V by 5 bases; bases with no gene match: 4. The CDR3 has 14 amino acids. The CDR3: CASSRDRGQYEQYF. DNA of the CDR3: TGTGCCAGCAGTCGGGACAGGGGGCAGTACGAGCAGTACTTC.

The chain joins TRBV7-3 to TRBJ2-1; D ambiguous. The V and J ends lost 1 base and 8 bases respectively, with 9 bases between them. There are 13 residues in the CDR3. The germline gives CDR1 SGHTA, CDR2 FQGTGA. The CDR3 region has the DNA TGTGCCAGCAGCTTAATTTGGGAAGATGAGCAGTTCTTC. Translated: CASSLIWEDEQFF.

The DNA of the CDR3 is TGCGCCAGCACCATCGGGACAGGGCCCTACGAGCAGTACTTC. Translated: CASTIGTGPYEQYF. The V and J genes are TRBV10-1 and TRBJ2-5; the match to TRBD1 covers 9 bases. The J call may be mistaken, given a closer DNA end match to TRBJ2-7. This CDR3 contains 14 residues. Germline CDR1 reads WNHNN; CDR2 reads SYGVQD (reference sequence).

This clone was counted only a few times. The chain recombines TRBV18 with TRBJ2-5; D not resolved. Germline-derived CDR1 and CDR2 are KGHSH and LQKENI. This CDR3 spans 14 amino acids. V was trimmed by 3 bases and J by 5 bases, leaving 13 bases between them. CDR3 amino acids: CASSPDAGSETQYF. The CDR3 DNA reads TGTGCCAGCTCACCGGACGCAGGATCGGAGACCCAGTACTTC.

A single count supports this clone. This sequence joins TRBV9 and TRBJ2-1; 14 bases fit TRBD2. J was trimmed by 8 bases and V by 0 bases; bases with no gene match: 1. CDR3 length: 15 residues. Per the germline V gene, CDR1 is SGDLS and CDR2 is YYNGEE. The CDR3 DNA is TGTGCCAGCAGCGTAGAGACTAGCGGGAGGGATGAGCAGTTCTTC. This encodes CASSVETSGRDEQFF.

This CDR3 is CASWKLLGANVLTF. The DNA for the CDR3 is TGTGCCAGCTGGAAGTTGCTTGGGGCCAACGTCCTGACTTTC. V and J are TRBV6-6 and TRBJ2-6, with D hard to call. The V end was cut by 8 bases, the J end by 3 bases, with 11 bases between. CDR3 length equals 14 residues. Germline CDR1 MNHNY, CDR2 SVGAGI (reference sequence).

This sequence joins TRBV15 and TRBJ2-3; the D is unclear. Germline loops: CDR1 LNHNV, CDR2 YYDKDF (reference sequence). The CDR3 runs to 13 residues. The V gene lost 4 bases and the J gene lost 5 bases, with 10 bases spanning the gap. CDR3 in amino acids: CATSTKRQDTQYF. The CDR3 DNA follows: TGTGCCACCAGCACGAAACGCCAAGATACGCAGTATTTT.

The CDR3 is CATQTGPSYNEQFF. The CDR3 coding sequence is TGTGCCACCCAGACAGGGCCTAGCTACAATGAGCAGTTCTTC. V usage is TRBV5-4 and J usage is TRBJ2-1; 7 bases are shared with TRBD1. The CDR3 runs 14 residues. Germline V gene lookup returns CDR1 SGHNT and CDR2 YYREEE (reference sequence). V shed 9 bases, J shed 3 bases, and the junction held 9 bases outside the gene matches. The full variable domain, completed using reference TRBV5-4 and TRBJ2-1, is ETGVTQSPTHLIKTRGQQVTLRCSSQSGHNTVSWYQQALGQGPQFIFQYYREEENGRGNFPPRFSGLQFPNYSSELNVNALELDDSALYLCATQTGPSYNEQFFGPGTRLTVL.

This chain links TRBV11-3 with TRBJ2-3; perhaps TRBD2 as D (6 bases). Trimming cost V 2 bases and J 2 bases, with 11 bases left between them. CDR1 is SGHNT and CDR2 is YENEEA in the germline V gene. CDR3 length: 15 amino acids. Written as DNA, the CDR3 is TGTGCCAGCAGCTTATACGGGGGATTCACAGATACGCAGTATTTT. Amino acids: CASSLYGGFTDTQYF.

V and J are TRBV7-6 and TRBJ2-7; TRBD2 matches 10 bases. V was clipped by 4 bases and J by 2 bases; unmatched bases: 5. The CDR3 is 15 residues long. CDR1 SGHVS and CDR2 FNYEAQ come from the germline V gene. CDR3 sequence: CASSSTGTSAYEQYF. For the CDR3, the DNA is TGTGCCAGCAGCTCAACCGGGACTAGCGCCTACGAGCAGTACTTC.

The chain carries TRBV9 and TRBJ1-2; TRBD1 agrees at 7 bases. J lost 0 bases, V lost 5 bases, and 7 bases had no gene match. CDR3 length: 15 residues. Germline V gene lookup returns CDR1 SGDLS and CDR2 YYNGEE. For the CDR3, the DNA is TGTGCCAGCAGTCTCCGGGACAGAGCTAACTATGGCTACACCTTC. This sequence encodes CASSLRDRANYGYTF.

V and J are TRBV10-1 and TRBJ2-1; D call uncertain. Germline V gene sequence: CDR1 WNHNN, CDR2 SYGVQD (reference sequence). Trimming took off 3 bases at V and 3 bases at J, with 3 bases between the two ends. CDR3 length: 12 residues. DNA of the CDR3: TGCGCCAGCAGTGACTACTACAATGAGCAGTTCTTC. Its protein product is CASSDYYNEQFF.